This TCR beta chain was captured in a study of CD8 T cells in Susac syndrome. Germline CDR1 is LNHDA and CDR2 is SQIVND (reference sequence). The junction had 6 bases not matched to a gene; V was cut back by 8 bases and J by 3 bases. This CDR3 comprises 13 residues. Random hexamers were used to reverse transcribe an amount of about 0.45 to 1 ug RNA. MiXCR, applied by TCRdb to the immunoSEQ multiplex PCR reads, yields one record per CDR3 protein. The data show over 150,000 distinct CDR3 sequences, with nearly 95% seen just once and 0.093% held by the top ten. V is TRBV19 and J is TRBJ2-7, with TRBD1 matching 8 bases. Sequencing was done on a sample of CD4+ T cells from PBMCs. This clonotype originated in a human donor with multiple sclerosis. The CDR3 sequence is CASGEGTGYEQYF. DNA for the CDR3: TGTGCCAGTGGTGAAGGGACAGGCTACGAGCAGTACTTC.